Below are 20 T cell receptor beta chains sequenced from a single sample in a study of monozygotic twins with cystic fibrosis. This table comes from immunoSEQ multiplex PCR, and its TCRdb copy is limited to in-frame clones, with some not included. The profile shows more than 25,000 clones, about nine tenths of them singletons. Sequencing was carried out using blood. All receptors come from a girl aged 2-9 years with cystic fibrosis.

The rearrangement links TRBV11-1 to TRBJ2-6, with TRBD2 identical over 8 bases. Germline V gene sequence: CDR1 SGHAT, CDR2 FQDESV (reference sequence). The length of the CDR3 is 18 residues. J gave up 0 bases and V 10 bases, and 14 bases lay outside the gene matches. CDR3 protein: CATLPGLARLSGANVLTF. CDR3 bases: TGTGCCACCCTACCCGGACTAGCTCGCCTCTCTGGGGCCAACGTCCTGACTTTC.

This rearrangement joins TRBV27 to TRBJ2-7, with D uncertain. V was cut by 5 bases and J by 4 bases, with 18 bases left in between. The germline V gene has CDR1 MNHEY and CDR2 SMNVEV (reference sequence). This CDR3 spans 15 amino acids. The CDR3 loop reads CASSPTGSRSYEQYF. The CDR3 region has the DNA TGTGCCAGCAGTCCCACCGGTTCCAGGTCGTACGAGCAGTACTTC.

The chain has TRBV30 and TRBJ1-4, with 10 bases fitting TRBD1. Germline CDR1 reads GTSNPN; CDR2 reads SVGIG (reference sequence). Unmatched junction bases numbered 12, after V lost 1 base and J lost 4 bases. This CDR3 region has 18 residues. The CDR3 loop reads CAWSGLPGQGWGNEKLFF. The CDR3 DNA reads TGTGCCTGGAGTGGTCTGCCGGGACAGGGGTGGGGTAATGAAAAACTGTTTTTT.

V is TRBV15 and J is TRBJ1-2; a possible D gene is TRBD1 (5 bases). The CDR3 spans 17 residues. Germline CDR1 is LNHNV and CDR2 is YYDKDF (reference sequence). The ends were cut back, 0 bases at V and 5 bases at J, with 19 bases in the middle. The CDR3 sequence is CATSRDPVGGLRYGYTF. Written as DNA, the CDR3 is TGTGCCACCAGCAGAGATCCGGTGGGGGGGTTACGGTATGGCTACACCTTC.

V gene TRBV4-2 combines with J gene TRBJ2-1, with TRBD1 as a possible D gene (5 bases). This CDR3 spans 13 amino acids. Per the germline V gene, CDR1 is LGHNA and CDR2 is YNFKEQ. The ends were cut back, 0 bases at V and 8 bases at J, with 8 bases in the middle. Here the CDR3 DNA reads TGTGCCAGCAGCCAAGATAGGGGCGATGAGCAGTTCTTC. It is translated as CASSQDRGDEQFF.

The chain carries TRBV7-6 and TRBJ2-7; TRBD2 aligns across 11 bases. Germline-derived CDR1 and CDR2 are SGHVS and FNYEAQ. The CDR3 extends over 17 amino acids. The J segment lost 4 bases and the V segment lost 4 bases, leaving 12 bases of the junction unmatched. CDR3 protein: CASSYIAGGSVSYEQYF. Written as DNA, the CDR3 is TGTGCCAGCAGCTACATAGCGGGGGGGAGTGTCAGTTACGAGCAGTACTTC.

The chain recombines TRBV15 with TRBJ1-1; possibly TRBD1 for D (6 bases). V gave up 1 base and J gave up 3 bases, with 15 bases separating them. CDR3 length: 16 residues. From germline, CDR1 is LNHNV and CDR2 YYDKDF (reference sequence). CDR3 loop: CATSRVPGAVYTEAFF. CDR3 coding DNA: TGTGCCACCAGCAGAGTCCCAGGGGCGGTTTACACTGAAGCTTTCTTT.

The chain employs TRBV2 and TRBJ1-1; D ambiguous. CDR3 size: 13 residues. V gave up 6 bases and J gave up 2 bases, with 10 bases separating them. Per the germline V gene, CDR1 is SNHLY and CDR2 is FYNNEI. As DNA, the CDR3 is TGTGCCAGCAGGAACCAGGTTAACACTGAAGCTTTCTTT. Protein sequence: CASRNQVNTEAFF.

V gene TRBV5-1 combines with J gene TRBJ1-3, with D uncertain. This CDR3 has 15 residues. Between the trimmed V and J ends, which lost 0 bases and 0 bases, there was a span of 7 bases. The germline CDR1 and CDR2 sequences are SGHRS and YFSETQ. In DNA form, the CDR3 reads TGCGCCAGCAGCTTGGGTATCAACTCTGGAAACACCATATATTTT. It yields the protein CASSLGINSGNTIYF.

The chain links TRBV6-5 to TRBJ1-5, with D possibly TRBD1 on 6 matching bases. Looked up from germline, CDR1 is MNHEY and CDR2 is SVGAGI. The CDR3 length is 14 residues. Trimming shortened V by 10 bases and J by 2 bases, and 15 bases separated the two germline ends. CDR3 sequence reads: CATRGGGRNQPQHF. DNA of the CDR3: TGTGCCACCAGGGGCGGGGGCCGCAATCAGCCCCAGCATTTT.

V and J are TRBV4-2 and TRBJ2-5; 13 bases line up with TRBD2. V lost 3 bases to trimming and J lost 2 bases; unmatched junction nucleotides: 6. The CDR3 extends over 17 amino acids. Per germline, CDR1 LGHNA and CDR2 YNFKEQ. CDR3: CASSHLTSGGTQETQYF. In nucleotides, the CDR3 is TGTGCCAGCAGCCACTTGACTAGCGGGGGGACTCAAGAGACCCAGTACTTC.

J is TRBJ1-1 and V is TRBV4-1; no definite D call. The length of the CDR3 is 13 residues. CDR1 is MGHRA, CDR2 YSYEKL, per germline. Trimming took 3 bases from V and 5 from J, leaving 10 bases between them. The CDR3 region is CASSQGFRTEAFF. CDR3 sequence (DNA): TGCGCCAGCAGCCAGGGGTTTCGAACTGAAGCTTTCTTT.

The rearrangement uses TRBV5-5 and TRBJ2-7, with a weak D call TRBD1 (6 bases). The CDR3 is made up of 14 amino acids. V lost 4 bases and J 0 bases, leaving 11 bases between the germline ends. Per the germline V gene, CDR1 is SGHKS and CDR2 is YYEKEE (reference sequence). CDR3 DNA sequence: TGTGCCAGCAGCACGGGACAATTCTCCTACGAGCAGTACTTC. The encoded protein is CASSTGQFSYEQYF.

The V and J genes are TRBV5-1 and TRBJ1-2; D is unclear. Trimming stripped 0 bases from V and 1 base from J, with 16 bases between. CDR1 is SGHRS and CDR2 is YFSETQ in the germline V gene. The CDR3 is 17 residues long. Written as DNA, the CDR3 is TGCGCCAGCAGCTTGGAAGCCCGGCAGACCTTTAACTATGGCTACACCTTC. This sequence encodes CASSLEARQTFNYGYTF.

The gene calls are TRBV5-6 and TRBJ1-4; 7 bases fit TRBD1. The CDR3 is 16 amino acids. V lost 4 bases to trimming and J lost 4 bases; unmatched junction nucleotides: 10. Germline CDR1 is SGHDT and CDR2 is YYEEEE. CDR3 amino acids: CASSTQPGQINEKLFF. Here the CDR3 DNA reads TGTGCCAGCAGCACACAACCGGGACAGATTAATGAAAAACTGTTTTTT.

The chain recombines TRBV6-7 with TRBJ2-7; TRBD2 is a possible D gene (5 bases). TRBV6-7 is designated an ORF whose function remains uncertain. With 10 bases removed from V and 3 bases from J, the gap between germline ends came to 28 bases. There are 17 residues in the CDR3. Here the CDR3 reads CATPIGSRSGDHYEQYF. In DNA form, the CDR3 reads TGTGCCACTCCGATTGGGAGTCGTTCCGGGGATCACTACGAGCAGTACTTC.

The CDR3 DNA reads as TGCGCCAGCAGCTTGGTTTCAGGGAGCTCCTATAATTCACCCCTCCACTTT. Encoded protein: CASSLVSGSSYNSPLHF. J is TRBJ1-6 and V is TRBV5-1, with D maybe TRBD1 (5 bases). V lost 0 bases to trimming and J lost 0 bases, with 10 bases between them. The CDR3 totals 17 residues. Germline V CDR1 and CDR2: SGHRS, YFSETQ.

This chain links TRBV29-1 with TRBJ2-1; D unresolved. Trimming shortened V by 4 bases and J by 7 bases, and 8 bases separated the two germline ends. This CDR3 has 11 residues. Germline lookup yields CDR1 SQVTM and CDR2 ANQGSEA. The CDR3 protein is CSVGDVNEQFF. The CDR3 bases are TGCAGCGTTGGGGATGTGAATGAGCAGTTCTTC.

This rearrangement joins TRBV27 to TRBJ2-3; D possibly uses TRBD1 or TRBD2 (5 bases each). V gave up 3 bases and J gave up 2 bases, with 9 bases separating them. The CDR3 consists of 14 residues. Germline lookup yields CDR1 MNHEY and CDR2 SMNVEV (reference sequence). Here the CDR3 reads CASSFPGPTDTQYF. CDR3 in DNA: TGTGCCAGCAGTTTTCCGGGACCCACAGATACGCAGTATTTT.

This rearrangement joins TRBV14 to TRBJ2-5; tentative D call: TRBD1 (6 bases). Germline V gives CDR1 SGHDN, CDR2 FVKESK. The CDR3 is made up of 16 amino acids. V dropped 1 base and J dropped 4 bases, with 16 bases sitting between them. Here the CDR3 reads CASSQVGTGSSETQYF. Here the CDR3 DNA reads TGTGCCAGCAGCCAAGTCGGAACAGGGTCTTCAGAGACCCAGTACTTC.